What follows are 14 T cell receptor beta chains derived from one specimen sequenced in a study of T cells in Graves' hyperthyroidism and ophthalmopathy. From RNA transcripts, TCR beta CDR3 regions were amplified. A first-round RT-PCR of the TCR CDR3 used the HTBI primer set. One entry per CDR3 protein results from TCRdb running MiXCR on the multiplex PCR reads. The table records 350,000 or so distinct CDR3 sequences, about a sixth of them present only once. The sequenced sample was blood. The receptors shown here come from a woman in her thirties or forties with Graves' ophthalmopathy.

This clonotype appeared many times. This chain uses TRBV30 with TRBJ1-5, with unresolved D. V was clipped by 2 bases and J by 4 bases, with 9 bases between them. CDR1 is GTSNPN and CDR2 is SVGIG in the germline V gene (reference sequence). The CDR3 loop spans 13 amino acids. CDR3 DNA: TGTGCCTGGAGTTACAAAACGAATCAGCCCCAGCATTTT. Translation gives CAWSYKTNQPQHF.

This clonotype was seen more than once but under ten times. Here the CDR3 DNA reads TGTGCCAGCAGTTACTCCGGGATACAACAAGAGACCCAGTACTTC. Its protein product is CASSYSGIQQETQYF. The chain carries TRBV6-2 or TRBV6-3 and TRBJ2-5; the D gene is possibly TRBD2 (5 bases). Germline V CDR1 and CDR2: MNHEY, SVGEGT. This CDR3 is 15 amino acids long. Trimming shortened V by 0 bases and J by 2 bases, and 10 bases separated the two germline ends.

This clonotype was detected a few times. This chain uses TRBV12-3 or TRBV12-4 with TRBJ1-6, with D tentatively TRBD1 (5 bases). The CDR3 extends over 18 amino acids. Deletions cut 4 bases from V and 3 bases from J, with 19 bases between. CDR3 in amino acids: CASSSAPRAPYYNSPLHF. CDR3 bases: TGTGCCAGCAGTTCAGCCCCCAGGGCCCCCTACTATAATTCACCCCTCCACTTT.

This clonotype was counted only a few times. The genes are TRBV2 and TRBJ2-2, with 9 bases lining up with TRBD2. Germline V gene lookup returns CDR1 SNHLY and CDR2 FYNNEI. V lost 7 bases and J lost 0; bases outside the gene matches: 3. This CDR3 region has 15 residues. This CDR3 is CASTSGDSNTGELFF. Here the CDR3 DNA reads TGTGCCAGCACTAGCGGGGACTCGAACACCGGGGAGCTGTTTTTT. The variable domain in full, with the rest retrieved from reference TRBV2 and TRBJ2-2, is EPEVTQTPSHQVTQMGQEVILRCVPISNHLYFYWYRQILGQKVEFLVSFYNNEISEKSEIFDDQFSVERPDGSNFTLKIRSTKLEDSAMYFCASTSGDSNTGELFFGEGSRLTVL.

This clonotype has at least ten counts. This chain uses TRBV28 with TRBJ1-2; a possible D gene is TRBD1 (5 bases). Trimming stripped 2 bases from V and 13 bases from J, with 20 bases between. Per germline, CDR1 MDHEN and CDR2 SYDVKM. CDR3 length: 14 amino acids. The CDR3 region has the DNA TGTGCCAGCAGTTTAATCAGGACTCAGGGTAACTGCACCTTC. Translation: CASSLIRTQGNCTF.

The V call is TRBV5-1, the J call TRBJ1-2; D perhaps matches TRBD1 (6 bases). CDR3 length: 15 residues. Looked up from germline, CDR1 is SGHRS and CDR2 is YFSETQ. V was shortened by 1 base and J by 2 bases, with 12 bases between the two germline ends. The chain's CDR3 is CASSLTAGENYGYTF. CDR3 nucleotides: TGCGCCAGCAGCTTGACGGCAGGGGAGAACTATGGCTACACCTTC.

Many counts were recorded for this clonotype. One junction end does not reproduce the germline sequence, and a read error may be involved. J is TRBJ1-5 and V is TRBV11-2; 7 bases align to TRBD1. CDR3 length: 14 residues. Germline CDR1 is SGHAT and CDR2 is FQNNGV. CDR3 amino acids: CASSLSRDSQTQHF. In DNA form, the CDR3 reads TGTGCCAGCAGCTTATCTAGGGACAGTCAGACCCAGCATTTT.

The CDR3 DNA follows: TGCAGCGTTGAAGATAGGGGACAGGGGGTTAACTATGGCTACACCTTC. The encoded protein is CSVEDRGQGVNYGYTF. The gene calls are TRBV29-1 and TRBJ1-2; 11 bases are a match to TRBD1. The V gene end was trimmed by 0 bases and the J gene end by 1 base; junction bases not matched to a gene: 4. The length of the CDR3 is 16 residues. Per germline, CDR1 SQVTM and CDR2 ANQGSEA.

This clonotype was seen at least ten times. The rearrangement joins TRBV10-2 to TRBJ2-7; D ambiguous. Trimming cost V 3 bases and J 2 bases, with 14 bases left between them. Germline CDR1 is WSHSY and CDR2 is SAAADI. The CDR3 length is 15 residues. Written as DNA, the CDR3 is TGCGCCAGCAGTGATAGGATGAGGCATCCCTACGAGCAGTACTTC. Its translation is CASSDRMRHPYEQYF.

This clonotype was seen a single time. The junction and the germline gene differ at one end; a read error may be behind it. This sequence joins TRBV28 and TRBJ1-1; D is ambiguous. CDR3 length: 16 amino acids. CDR1 and CDR2 from the germline V gene are MDHEN and SYDVKM. CDR3 loop: CASSLWTRYMNTEAFF. Written as DNA, the CDR3 is TGTGCCAGCAGTCTATGGACTAGATACATGAACACTGAAGCTTTCTTT.

This clonotype has ten or more counts. CDR3 coding DNA: TGTGCCAGCAACCCCCGGGACTCGCTCTACGAGCAGTACTTC. This translates into CASNPRDSLYEQYF. The rearrangement links TRBV6-1 to TRBJ2-7, with a possible D match to TRBD2 (6 bases). The V end lost 7 bases, the J end lost 3 bases, and 16 bases lay between the germline ends. This CDR3 is built from 14 residues. Looked up from germline, CDR1 is MNHNS and CDR2 is SASEGT.

The chain recombines TRBV5-6 with TRBJ2-5; D not resolved. The CDR3 runs 12 residues. The germline V and J ends were trimmed by 2 bases and 6 bases, with 8 bases remaining between them. In germline, CDR1 is SGHDT, CDR2 YYEEEE. The CDR3, as DNA: TGTGCCAGCAGCTTCAAGTTGCAGACCCAGTACTTC. Translation: CASSFKLQTQYF.

The table lists this clonotype with many counts. The V gene is TRBV15, the J gene TRBJ2-5; D is ambiguous. The germline V gene encodes CDR1 LNHNV and CDR2 YYDKDF (reference sequence). This CDR3 is 14 amino acids long. Trimming pared 0 bases from V and 4 bases from J, leaving 9 bases between. The CDR3, as DNA: TGTGCCACCAGCAGAGATTCCATGGGAGAGACCCAGTACTTC. As protein: CATSRDSMGETQYF.

This clonotype was detected ten times or more. The gene calls are TRBV6-2 or TRBV6-3 and TRBJ1-2; 8 nucleotides agree with TRBD1. The CDR3 consists of 14 residues. V lost 4 bases to trimming and J lost 6 bases; unmatched junction nucleotides: 7. CDR1 MNHEY and CDR2 SVGEGT come from the germline V gene. CDR3 sequence: CASSWGTGWNGYTF. CDR3 DNA sequence: TGTGCCAGCAGTTGGGGGACAGGTTGGAATGGCTACACCTTC.